A single sample gave rise to the 11 T cell receptor beta chains below, sequenced in a study of blood T cells in healthy people across ages. Combining a sample-barcoded 5' primer with a J-beta primer mix, a second PCR ran for roughly 7 to 12 cycles. One entry per CDR3 protein results from TCRdb running MiXCR on the 5' RACE reads. Of roughly 1.7 million distinct CDR3 sequences in the sample, about 32% were seen once. Sequenced input: blood. These receptors came from a woman under 40 in good health.

The chain has TRBV5-1 and TRBJ2-4; 14 bases are shared with TRBD2. J lost 6 bases, V lost 0 bases, and 8 bases had no gene match. This CDR3 contains 18 residues. Germline lookup yields CDR1 SGHRS and CDR2 YFSETQ. CDR3 loop: CASSLGPGTSGRGNIQYF. CDR3 nucleotide sequence: TGCGCCAGCAGCTTGGGCCCCGGGACTAGCGGGAGAGGAAACATTCAGTACTTC.

Worth noting for this clonotype: Given a much more abundant clone one base away, this may be a read error. The CDR3 region is CSAGVQGGSSYNEQFF. The CDR3 nucleotides read TGCAGTGCTGGAGTCCAAGGGGGGAGCTCCTACAATGAGCAGTTCTTC. The chain links TRBV20-1 to TRBJ2-1; tentatively, D is TRBD1 or TRBD2 (6 bases each). CDR1 and CDR2 (germline): DFQATT, SNEGSKA (reference sequence). This CDR3 has 16 residues. The V end lost 5 bases, the J end lost 0 bases, and 17 bases lay between the germline ends.

This clonotype occurred many times. This rearrangement joins TRBV6-6 to TRBJ1-2; TRBD1 matches 10 bases. Germline CDR1 and CDR2: MNHNY and SVGAGI (reference sequence). This CDR3 has 15 residues. Trimming took 5 bases from V and 0 from J; bases not matched to a gene: 3. The CDR3 DNA reads TGTGCCAGCAGTAGACAGGGGGCGGCTAACTATGGCTACACCTTC. This gives the protein CASSRQGAANYGYTF.

The V call is TRBV5-1, the J call TRBJ1-6; 9 nucleotides align to TRBD1. CDR1 is SGHRS and CDR2 is YFSETQ in the germline V gene. CDR3 size: 13 residues. Trimming removed 7 bases from V and 8 bases from J; junction bases left unmatched: 4. The CDR3 DNA reads TGCGCCAGCGCGACAGGGGGAGATTCACCCCTCCACTTT. Protein: CASATGGDSPLHF. Looking up the rest from reference TRBV5-1 and TRBJ1-6 gives the full variable domain: KAGVTQTPRYLIKTRGQQVTLSCSPISGHRSVSWYQQTPGQGLQFLFEYFSETQRNKGNFPGRFSGRQFSNSRSEMNVSTLELGDSALYLCASATGGDSPLHFGNGTRLTVT.

In its sample, this clonotype was seen a few times. The gene calls are TRBV5-5 and TRBJ2-5, with a weak D call TRBD2 (5 bases). The V end lost 2 bases, the J end lost 1 base, and 15 bases lay between the germline ends. CDR3 size: 16 residues. CDR1 SGHKS and CDR2 YYEKEE come from the germline V gene (reference sequence). The CDR3 protein is CASSFEERDPQETQYF. The CDR3 region has the DNA TGTGCCAGCAGCTTTGAAGAACGGGATCCCCAAGAGACCCAGTACTTC.

V and J are TRBV11-2 and TRBJ2-1, with D possibly being TRBD1 (7 bases). The CDR3 runs 17 residues. V shed 0 bases and J shed 2 bases, with 14 bases lying between them. Germline lookup yields CDR1 SGHAT and CDR2 FQNNGV. In nucleotides, the CDR3 is TGTGCCAGCAGCTTAGACCCCGACAGGGAGGCCTACAATGAGCAGTTCTTC. Translating it yields CASSLDPDREAYNEQFF.

This clonotype occurred a few times. The chain combines TRBV6-5 with TRBJ1-1; TRBD1 matches 8 bases. Germline V gives CDR1 MNHEY, CDR2 SVGAGI. Germline trimming cut 7 bases from V and 7 bases from J; bases unmatched to any gene: 8. The CDR3 runs 13 residues. In nucleotides, the CDR3 is TGTGCCAGCACCGGGACAGGAGGAATTGAAGCTTTCTTT. This sequence encodes CASTGTGGIEAFF.

This clonotype was counted a few times. The V call is TRBV20-1, the J call TRBJ2-2, with 7 bases identical to TRBD1. Per the germline V gene, CDR1 is DFQATT and CDR2 is SNEGSKA (reference sequence). This CDR3 is built from 14 residues. J lost 4 bases, V lost 3 bases, and 5 bases had no gene match. The CDR3 sequence: CSASTGVGTGELFF. The DNA for the CDR3 is TGCAGTGCTAGTACAGGGGTGGGCACCGGGGAGCTGTTTTTT.

V is TRBV20-1 and J is TRBJ1-6; 9 bases agree with TRBD1. Germline trimming cut 5 bases from V and 9 bases from J; bases unmatched to any gene: 11. Germline loops: CDR1 DFQATT, CDR2 SNEGSKA (reference sequence). The CDR3 has 15 residues. The DNA of the CDR3 is TGCAGTGCTTTTTACCCGACAGGGGGGGGTTCACCCCTCCACTTT. It yields the protein CSAFYPTGGGSPLHF.

This chain's CDR3 is CASSVSGLGANVLTF. The DNA of the CDR3 is TGTGCCAGCAGTGTTTCAGGGCTCGGGGCCAACGTCCTGACTTTC. V gene TRBV2 combines with J gene TRBJ2-6, with D maybe TRBD1 (5 bases). CDR3 size: 15 residues. V lost 4 bases and J lost 4, with 11 bases in between. Germline CDR1 SNHLY, CDR2 FYNNEI.

The rearrangement uses TRBV20-1 and TRBJ1-6; 7 bases line up with TRBD1. Germline CDR1 reads DFQATT; CDR2 reads SNEGSKA (reference sequence). J gave up 10 bases and V 6 bases, and 18 bases lay outside the gene matches. The CDR3 sequence is 16 residues long. CDR3: CSARRAQGRWESPLHF. In nucleotides, the CDR3 is TGCAGTGCACGGAGAGCACAGGGGCGGTGGGAATCACCCCTCCACTTT.